This T cell receptor (beta chain) came from a study of T cell responses to AZD1222 COVID-19 vaccine. Study context: Whether given at about 4 or about 12 weeks, second doses were pooled. Broader study findings: Only six or seven AZD1222 recipients tested seropositive at baseline.

Assay: immunoSEQ multiplex PCR; the TCRdb copy retains only in-frame clones and omits some. The sample comprises about 110,000 clones, 65% to 85% of which are singletons, and roughly 4.8% rests with the top ten. Comment on this clone: Its antigen is unknown.

Germline V lookup: CDR1 SNHLY, CDR2 FYNNEI. This CDR3 spans 14 amino acids. The V and J ends lost 5 bases and 4 bases respectively, with 14 bases between them. The chain couples TRBV2 to TRBJ1-2, with D perhaps TRBD1 (5 bases). This TCR was recovered from an adult in good health. Sample: peripheral blood, taken on day 0 of AZD1222 vaccination. In DNA, the CDR3 is TGTGCCAGCAGTTCAGGGTCGAACCCCTATGGCTACACCTTC. It encodes CASSSGSNPYGYTF.